These 17 T cell receptor beta chains were sequenced from one sample in a study of Tregs in tolerant kidney transplant recipients. Libraries were prepared by immunoSEQ multiplex PCR; TCRdb keeps only in-frame clonotypes and omits some of them. Counted here are around 78,000 clones, 75% to 95% occurring once; the ten biggest clones make up 0.34%. The specimen was Tregs from blood, collected before the transplant. All receptors derive from a human donor who received a combined kidney and bone marrow transplant.

As regards this clone: One end of the junction does not line up with germline, which may come from a read error. The V and J genes are TRBV19 and TRBJ1-2; D gene ambiguous. The CDR3 length is 12 residues. Germline CDR1 and CDR2: LNHDA and SQIVND (reference sequence). CDR3 in amino acids: CASSIGGSRRIF. The CDR3 DNA is TGTGCCAGTAGTATAGGAGGGTCACGGAGGATCTTC.

The chain is built from TRBV5-6 and TRBJ2-3; the match to TRBD2 covers 13 bases. Trimming cost V 3 bases and J 3 bases; bases outside gene matches: 10. CDR3 length: 18 residues. Germline lookup yields CDR1 SGHDT and CDR2 YYEEEE. DNA for the CDR3: TGTGCCAGCAGCTCGATTATCTGGACTAGCGGGAGAACAGATACGCAGTATTTT. Translating it yields CASSSIIWTSGRTDTQYF.

A few counts support this clone. The chain has TRBV5-1 and TRBJ2-4, with a weak D call TRBD2 (7 bases). Germline lookup yields CDR1 SGHRS and CDR2 YFSETQ. This CDR3 spans 18 amino acids. The V and J ends lost 0 bases and 6 bases respectively, with 22 bases between them. The DNA of the CDR3 is TGCGCCAGCAGCTTGGGGGCAGGGGCCCCGGGAGGTGGAAACATTCAGTACTTC. It yields the protein CASSLGAGAPGGGNIQYF. The entire variable domain, with the rest obtained from reference TRBV5-1 and TRBJ2-4, is as follows: KAGVTQTPRYLIKTRGQQVTLSCSPISGHRSVSWYQQTPGQGLQFLFEYFSETQRNKGNFPGRFSGRQFSNSRSEMNVSTLELGDSALYLCASSLGAGAPGGGNIQYFGAGTRLSVL.

This chain links TRBV28 with TRBJ2-7; no clear D gene. The germline V and J ends were trimmed by 2 bases and 0 bases, with 8 bases remaining between them. Germline-derived CDR1 and CDR2 are MDHEN and SYDVKM. This CDR3 is 14 amino acids long. The DNA of the CDR3 is TGTGCCAGCAGTTTAAGTAAGGCCTCCTACGAGCAGTACTTC. Amino acid sequence: CASSLSKASYEQYF.

This chain connects TRBV18 to TRBJ1-1; the match to TRBD1 covers 8 bases. Losses at the gene ends were 1 base for V and 0 bases for J; bases not matched to a gene: 1. Germline V gene sequence: CDR1 KGHSH, CDR2 LQKENI. The CDR3 covers 15 residues. DNA of the CDR3: TGTGCCAGCTCACCACGGGACAGGTTGAACACTGAAGCTTTCTTT. Residues: CASSPRDRLNTEAFF. Based on the CDR3 plus reference TRBV18 and TRBJ1-1, the full variable domain is NAGVMQNPRHLVRRRGQEARLRCSPMKGHSHVYWYRQLPEEGLKFMVYLQKENIIDESGMPKERFSAEFPKEGPSILRIQQVVRGDSAAYFCASSPRDRLNTEAFFGQGTRLTVV.

About this clone: This sample also contains other DNA sequences that code for the same CDR3. The CDR3 sequence is CSVSWGRGDTEAFF. The CDR3 bases are TGCAGCGTTTCGTGGGGCAGGGGTGACACTGAAGCTTTCTTT. This chain uses TRBV29-1 with TRBJ1-1; TRBD1 might be the D (6 bases). This CDR3 comprises 14 residues. V lost 5 bases and J 3 bases, leaving 16 bases between the germline ends. From germline, CDR1 is SQVTM and CDR2 ANQGSEA.

This sequence joins TRBV5-1 and TRBJ2-7, with 7 bases identical to TRBD1. Looked up from germline, CDR1 is SGHRS and CDR2 is YFSETQ. The CDR3 covers 14 residues. The V segment lost 4 bases and the J segment 4 bases; nucleotides outside the gene matches: 8. CDR3 in amino acids: CASSPGQFNYEQYF. DNA of the CDR3: TGCGCCAGCAGCCCGGGACAGTTTAATTACGAGCAGTACTTC. Variable domain in full (rest from reference TRBV5-1 and TRBJ2-7): KAGVTQTPRYLIKTRGQQVTLSCSPISGHRSVSWYQQTPGQGLQFLFEYFSETQRNKGNFPGRFSGRQFSNSRSEMNVSTLELGDSALYLCASSPGQFNYEQYFGPGTRLTVT.

The chain combines TRBV5-1 with TRBJ1-6; D gene ambiguous. Trimming cost V 3 bases and J 10 bases, with 8 bases left between them. Per germline, CDR1 SGHRS and CDR2 YFSETQ. The CDR3 runs to 12 residues. CDR3 DNA: TGCGCCAGCAGCTCCATCGGCTCACCCCTCCACTTT. Translation: CASSSIGSPLHF.

The chain is built from TRBV7-2 and TRBJ2-1, with 7 bases fitting TRBD2. The CDR3 runs to 16 residues. CDR1 and CDR2 from the germline V gene are SGHTA and FQGNSA. Trimming cost V 5 bases and J 2 bases; bases outside gene matches: 9. The CDR3 is CASSPTGGRAYNEQFF. Here the CDR3 DNA reads TGTGCCAGCAGCCCCACGGGTGGGAGGGCCTACAATGAGCAGTTCTTC.

J is TRBJ1-3 and V is TRBV7-6, with D unresolved. CDR3 length equals 15 residues. V was pared by 3 bases and J by 3 bases, with 12 bases between. From germline, CDR1 is SGHVS and CDR2 FNYEAQ. In nucleotides, the CDR3 is TGTGCCAGCAGCTTTTCCCAGGCTTTTGGAAACACCATATATTTT. It yields the protein CASSFSQAFGNTIYF.

This sequence joins TRBV5-1 and TRBJ2-3; D unresolved. The V end was cut by 4 bases, the J end by 0 bases, with 6 bases between. The CDR3 covers 13 residues. CDR1 and CDR2 (germline): SGHRS, YFSETQ. The CDR3 protein is CASSALSTDTQYF. In DNA form, the CDR3 reads TGCGCCAGCAGCGCGCTCAGCACAGATACGCAGTATTTT.

This clone was found once. The chain is built from TRBV28 and TRBJ2-7; 8 nucleotides line up with TRBD1. With 8 bases clipped from V and 1 base from J, the junction kept 1 base outside the gene matches. CDR3 length: 12 residues. Germline CDR1 reads MDHEN; CDR2 reads SYDVKM. CDR3 bases: TGTGCCAGCGGGACAGGATCCTACGAGCAGTACTTC. This sequence encodes CASGTGSYEQYF. The whole variable domain, remainder taken from reference TRBV28 and TRBJ2-7, is DVKVTQSSRYLVKRTGEKVFLECVQDMDHENMFWYRQDPGLGLRLIYFSYDVKMKEKGDIPEGYSVSREKKERFSLILESASTNQTSMYLCASGTGSYEQYFGPGTRLTVT.

This chain connects TRBV7-2 to TRBJ2-7; TRBD2 matches 10 bases. The CDR3 is made up of 15 amino acids. V shed 4 bases and J 5 bases; nucleotides not matched to a gene: 8. In germline, CDR1 is SGHTA, CDR2 FQGNSA. The CDR3 coding sequence is TGTGCCAGCAGCTCCCCGGGACTAGCGCAGGACGAGCAGTACTTC. Its protein product is CASSSPGLAQDEQYF.

The CDR3 coding sequence is TGTGCCAGCAGCTTAATTACTCGAGACACTGAAGCTTTCTTT. Residues: CASSLITRDTEAFF. The chain uses TRBV7-9 and TRBJ1-1, with D uncertain. With 2 bases removed from V and 3 bases from J, the gap between germline ends came to 10 bases. The V gene's germline CDR1 is SEHNR and CDR2 FQNEAQ (reference sequence). The CDR3 runs 14 residues.

This chain connects TRBV25-1 to TRBJ1-3, with a tentative D call TRBD1 (6 bases). V lost 7 bases to trimming and J lost 3 bases, with 13 bases between them. The germline CDR1 and CDR2 sequences are MGHDK and SYGVNS. The CDR3 length is 14 residues. This CDR3 reads CASTSRGSGNTIYF. CDR3 nucleotide sequence: TGTGCCAGCACTTCCAGGGGCAGTGGAAACACCATATATTTT.

The rearrangement joins TRBV10-1 to TRBJ2-1; 11 bases are shared with TRBD2. Germline V gene data show CDR1 as WNHNN and CDR2 as SYGVQD (reference sequence). After removal of 3 bases from V and 7 bases from J, the junction contained 5 bases not matched to a gene. The CDR3 extends over 15 amino acids. DNA for the CDR3: TGCGCCAGCAGTGATAGCGGGAGGGCCGGGAATGAGCAGTTCTTC. Amino acid sequence: CASSDSGRAGNEQFF.

This clone appeared a single time. The rearrangement uses TRBV19 and TRBJ2-1, with TRBD2 as a possible D gene (6 bases). Trimming stripped 1 base from V and 10 bases from J, with 14 bases between. There are 14 residues in the CDR3. The V gene's germline CDR1 is LNHDA and CDR2 SQIVND (reference sequence). CDR3 in DNA: TGTGCCAGTAGTATAGTTGCGGGGATGAGCGAGCAGTTCTTC. Protein sequence: CASSIVAGMSEQFF.